This TCR beta chain was sequenced in a study of T cells in localized non-small cell lung cancer. Study-wide findings and caveats: Only one tumor region went through sequencing, so heterogeneity may still be there. Compared with tumor, uninvolved adjacent lung displayed greater T cell clonality, ranking highest overall. Density of T cells in blood, when higher, went with longer overall survival.

This clone showed up just a few times. What it binds is not known. Produced via immunoSEQ multiplex PCR; TCRdb's table is partial and in-frame only. This sample has approximately 15,000 clones, with more than 80% found just once. This sequence was found in a female donor of 60 years or more with stage I squamous cell lung carcinoma. The specimen comprised peripheral blood, sampled before any cancer treatment.

The DNA for the CDR3 is TGTGCCAGCAGCTTAGTGCCCTCCTCACAAGAGACCCAGTACTTC. Protein: CASSLVPSSQETQYF. This rearrangement joins TRBV7-9 to TRBJ2-5; D remains ambiguous. Trimming took off 1 base at V and 2 bases at J, with 11 bases between the two ends. The CDR3 is made up of 15 amino acids. Germline CDR1 SEHNR, CDR2 FQNEAQ (reference sequence).